This T cell receptor beta chain was sequenced in a study of cytotoxic CD8 clonotypes in ibrutinib-treated CLL (dated by TCRdb to the early 2020s). Broadly, across the study: The cohort was composed of about 10 relapsed/refractory and about 16 treatment-naive patients; IGHV unmutated status was identified in some 17 patients. Cryopreserved peripheral blood mononuclear cells were collected at three points: before therapy, at response, and at either sustained remission or disease progression. Responses were partial in 24 patients and complete in 2; after median approximately 69 months follow-up, roughly 14 stayed in remission and about twelve progressed. Response samples were taken after a median of around 13 months on treatment, ranging from roughly 6 to 36 months. An average of around 250,000 productive templates and around 100,000 productive rearrangements was obtained per sample. Longitudinal samples were obtainable from about 30% of the roughly 86 participants in the trial. What the study reported, not specific to this receptor: Public clonotypes were rare and either shrank or stayed stable during treatment, and the rise in clonality at ibrutinib response reflected expansion of private clonotypes. At ibrutinib response clonality went up, during sustained remission it held steady, and at progression it dropped back toward baseline. Baseline clonality was found to be higher than that of age-matched healthy donors and was strongly correlated with circulating CD8+ T-cell counts. Sustained-remission and progressing patients did not have matched sampling times, and lymph node repertoires were not examined.

A MiSeq instrument was used for deep resolution sequencing, which targeted depths ranging from 1 in 1 million up to 1 in 200,000 T cells, with coverage averaging 10x for each clonotype. TCR beta libraries were generated with the immunoSEQ hsTCRB Kit. In the source study's methods: Data were analyzed with ImmunoSEQ Data Assistant and ImmunoSEQ Analyzer, with V, D and J genes assigned per IMGT definitions. Clonality, with values ranging from 0 to 1, was calculated as one minus the normalized Shannon entropy of productive rearrangement frequencies. Only overrepresented clonotypes making up at least 0.05% of each patient's repertoire were included in the public clonotype analysis. Approximately 12 repertoires from age-matched healthy donors, obtained from immuneACCESS, served as clonality controls. The table was pulled from immuneACCESS by TCRdb, which kept in-frame rearrangements only. Such tables lose some clones; where checked, under half of the loss comes from unresolved V genes, and the rest has no known cause. D and trimming were read from the DNA, whereas the V and J calls and clone size are those reported in that table. This sample comprises 300,000 to 350,000 clones, approximately 80% of them detected only once. 6.5% to 8% of the sample comes from the top ten.

For TCR beta library preparation, about 2 micrograms of genomic DNA were isolated from cryopreserved PBMCs. Longitudinal blood samples from CLL patients receiving ibrutinib monotherapy were subjected to high-throughput TCR beta sequencing. The patients were enrolled in a single-center, open-label phase 2 trial of ibrutinib monotherapy. A distance of 14 bases separates the germline ends of V and J, which lose 10 bases and 7 bases respectively. From its cysteine to its phenylalanine, the CDR3 spans 11 amino acids. Only the CDR3 region is kept as DNA, spanning 33 bases read in frame from base 1. The germline V gene specifies MNHEY as CDR1 and SVGAGI as CDR2. This clone was counted a single time. Its antigen specificity is not known. No much larger clone exists at a distance of one base, and base qualities are not known.

This chain joins TRBV6-5 to TRBJ2-7, with TRBD2 perhaps the D gene, on 5 matching bases. Material: PBMCs, obtained before ibrutinib treatment. This clonotype was sampled from a human donor with chronic lymphocytic leukemia. The CDR3 region has the sequence CATSRVPEQYF. The nucleotide sequence is given as TGTGCCACCTCGAGGGTCCCGGAGCAGTACTTC.